This is a list of T cell receptor beta chains from one sample in a study of control samples from healthy donors and cancer patients. The assay was immunoSEQ multiplex PCR, and TCRdb's table has in-frame clones only and misses some. The table shows roughly 120,000 clones, with about 92% occurring only once. What was sequenced was PBMCs. The receptors were sampled from a man aged 50-60 years with head and neck cancer. The CDR3 runs from the conserved cysteine through the conserved F or W. A D gene is named only where the DNA matches it firmly. The size of a clone is reported for some rows only, either as once, few or many, or as a class for expanded clones.

TRBD1,TRBV28,-,TRBJ1-5,CASGETGGGNSNQPQHF,TGTGCCAGCGGTGAGACAGGGGGCGGGAACAGCAATCAGCCCCAGCATTTT
-,TRBV27,-,TRBJ2-1,CASSPDRSPNNEQFF,TGTGCCAGCAGCCCCGACAGGAGTCCCAACAATGAGCAGTTCTTC
-,TRBV30,-,TRBJ2-5,CAWNSGAGETQYF,TGTGCCTGGAATTCGGGGGCGGGAGAGACCCAGTACTTC
-,TRBV28,-,TRBJ1-2,CASSLGYTYGYTF,TGTGCCAGCAGTTTGGGGTACACCTATGGCTACACCTTC
-,TRBV2,-,TRBJ1-1,CALEGGMDSLTEAFF,TGTGCCCTAGAAGGGGGTATGGATTCCCTCACTGAAGCTTTCTTT
-,TRBV15,-,TRBJ1-4,CATSRDSWGSGGRNEKLFF,TGTGCCACCAGCAGAGATTCCTGGGGAAGCGGTGGGAGAAATGAAAAACTGTTTTTT
-,TRBV5-1,-,TRBJ1-2,CASSRGETGGYGYTF,TGCGCCAGCAGCAGGGGAGAGACAGGTGGCTATGGCTACACCTTC
-,TRBV14,-,TRBJ2-7,CASSRSRGLHYEQYF,TGTGCCAGCAGCCGTAGCAGGGGCCTCCACTACGAGCAGTACTTC
-,TRBV20-1,-,TRBJ2-7,CSASGVGEQYF,TGCAGTGCTAGCGGGGTGGGTGAGCAGTACTTC
TRBD1,TRBV6-1,-,TRBJ1-6,CASSGRQGRYNSPLHF,TGTGCCAGCAGTGGGAGACAGGGACGGTATAATTCACCCCTCCACTTT
-,TRBV28,-,TRBJ1-1,CASNGGRTEAFF,TGTGCCAGCAACGGGGGGCGCACTGAAGCTTTCTTT
-,TRBV7-9,-,TRBJ1-6,CASSLGGGRGYNSPLHF,TGTGCCAGCAGCTTAGGAGGGGGGCGAGGCTATAATTCACCCCTCCACTTT
-,TRBV6-2/TRBV6-3,-,TRBJ2-7,CASSYHWTALEQYF,TGTGCCAGCAGTTACCATTGGACGGCCCTAGAGCAGTACTTC
-,TRBV19,-,TRBJ1-5,CASRMTVNQPQHF,TGTGCCAGTAGGATGACAGTCAATCAGCCCCAGCATTTT
TRBD1,TRBV4-3,once,TRBJ1-2,CASSQETGNGYTF,TGCGCCAGCAGCCAGGAGACAGGGAATGGCTACACCTTC
-,TRBV19,-,TRBJ2-2,CASSRQAGTGELFF,TGTGCCAGTAGTAGGCAGGCGGGCACCGGGGAGCTGTTTTTT
TRBD1,TRBV7-2,-,TRBJ1-2,CASSWGQGGGYTF,TGTGCCAGCAGCTGGGGACAGGGGGGAGGCTACACCTTC
-,TRBV6-1,-,TRBJ2-2,CASSEFQGLGELFF,TGTGCCAGCAGTGAATTTCAGGGTTTAGGGGAGCTGTTTTTT
TRBD1,TRBV6-5,once,TRBJ1-2,CASRSRTGPRDGYTF,TGTGCCAGCAGGTCCAGGACAGGACCAAGGGATGGCTACACCTTC
TRBD2,TRBV5-5,once,TRBJ2-7,CASSRLAGGIYEQYF,TGTGCCAGCAGCCGACTGGCGGGGGGAATATACGAGCAGTACTTC
TRBD1,TRBV28,-,TRBJ1-5,CASSLQQAGGADNQPQHF,TGTGCCAGCAGTCTCCAGCAGGCAGGGGGCGCGGATAATCAGCCCCAGCATTTT
TRBD1,TRBV5-4,few,TRBJ1-2,CASSPRDRGGYTF,TGTGCCAGCAGCCCCCGGGACAGGGGTGGCTACACCTTC
-,TRBV12-3/TRBV12-4,-,TRBJ1-1,CASSRGEAFF,TGTGCCAGCAGCCGGGGTGAAGCTTTCTTT
-,TRBV19,-,TRBJ1-5,CASRSQVSNQPQHF,TGTGCCAGTCGATCACAGGTTAGCAATCAGCCCCAGCATTTT
-,TRBV24-1,-,TRBJ2-2,CATRAPRGTGELFF,TGTGCCACCAGGGCCCCCAGGGGAACCGGGGAGCTGTTTTTT
-,TRBV29-1,-,TRBJ1-5,CSVGQGSNQPQHF,TGCAGCGTCGGTCAGGGAAGCAATCAGCCCCAGCATTTT
-,TRBV6-1,-,TRBJ1-1,CASSEQGGTEAFF,TGTGCCAGCAGTGAACAAGGGGGCACTGAAGCTTTCTTT
TRBD1,TRBV5-4,-,TRBJ2-1,CASSWDRGNEQFF,TGTGCCAGCAGCTGGGACAGGGGCAATGAGCAGTTCTTC
-,TRBV5-6,-,TRBJ2-5,CASSGSGVKTQYF,TGTGCCAGCAGCGGGTCGGGGGTAAAGACCCAGTACTTC
TRBD1,TRBV7-9,-,TRBJ2-5,CASHVTGTGRETQYF,TGTGCCAGCCATGTGACAGGGACGGGACGAGAGACCCAGTACTTC
-,TRBV18,-,TRBJ1-1,CASSSTLQGRRTEAFF,TGTGCCAGCTCATCCACACTCCAGGGAAGGCGCACTGAAGCTTTCTTT
-,TRBV6-2/TRBV6-3,-,TRBJ1-3,CASSPDGNTIYF,TGTGCCAGCAGTCCCGATGGAAACACCATATATTTT
-,TRBV27,-,TRBJ1-2,CASSLVGKEGYTF,TGTGCCAGCAGTTTGGTGGGGAAAGAAGGCTACACCTTC
-,TRBV19,-,TRBJ2-1,CASSGDNMIYGEQFF,TGTGCCAGTAGTGGAGACAATATGATATACGGTGAGCAGTTCTTC
-,TRBV6-2/TRBV6-3,-,TRBJ1-5,CASSEIYSNQPQHF,TGTGCCAGCAGCGAAATCTATAGCAATCAGCCCCAGCATTTT
-,TRBV11-2,-,TRBJ1-1,CASSLVLGQKAEAFF,TGTGCCAGCAGCTTAGTCTTAGGACAGAAAGCTGAAGCTTTCTTT
-,TRBV15,-,TRBJ2-7,CATSKGGGSYEQYF,TGTGCCACCAGTAAGGGGGGCGGGTCCTACGAGCAGTACTTC
-,TRBV5-8,-,TRBJ2-6,CAIRGPGGAGANVLTF,TGTGCCATACGGGGGCCCGGCGGGGCTGGGGCCAACGTCCTGACTTTC
TRBD1,TRBV7-2,-,TRBJ1-5,CASSLGGDRGYQPQHF,TGTGCCAGCAGCTTAGGGGGGGACAGGGGGTATCAGCCCCAGCATTTT
-,TRBV7-3,-,TRBJ1-1,CASSLTGTGEAEAFF,TGTGCCAGCAGCTTAACGGGGACGGGGGAAGCTGAAGCTTTCTTT